These T cell receptor beta chains were read from a single sample in a study of T-cell reconstitution after alpha-beta-depleted transplantation in children. A single record per CDR3 protein comes from TCRdb applying MiXCR to the PCR reads. The sample consists of about 230,000 distinct CDR3 sequences, about 12% of them appearing once. Specimen: PBMCs from the stem cell graft donor, collected from the stem cell graft. These TCRs come from a human donor who donated a stem cell graft to a child with acute lymphoblastic leukemia. CDR3s include the opening cysteine and the closing phenylalanine or tryptophan. The D gene is left open where the match is weak. Where a row states a size, it is once, few, many or the class of an expanded clone; other rows omit it.

TRBJ2-7,NA,TRBV3-1,many,TGTGCCAGCAGCCAAGTTCCCCACGAGCAGTACTTC,CASSQVPHEQYF
TRBJ2-2,TRBD2,TRBV9,many,TGTGCCAGCAGCGTGAGCGGGGTTGTTACCGGGGAGCTGTTTTTT,CASSVSGVVTGELFF
TRBJ2-3,NA,TRBV10-3,many,TGTGCCATCAGTGCAGGGGGGAGCACAGATACGCAGTATTTT,CAISAGGSTDTQYF
TRBJ1-5,NA,TRBV18,many,TGTGCCAGCTCAGCACGCCGTCCCAATAGCAATCAGCCCCAGCATTTT,CASSARRPNSNQPQHF
TRBJ2-2,NA,TRBV5-1,many,TGCGCCAGCAGCTCCAAATCAGGGGTCTTGGGGGAGCTGTTTTTT,CASSSKSGVLGELFF
TRBJ1-2,TRBD1,TRBV6-1,few,TGTGCCAGCAGCGCGACAGGGAACTATGGCTACACCTTC,CASSATGNYGYTF
TRBJ2-1,NA,TRBV20-1,many,TGCAGTGCTTCCTCCTTACGGGACCACAATGAGCAGTTCTTC,CSASSLRDHNEQFF
TRBJ2-3,TRBD1,TRBV20-1,many,TGCAGTGCTACCACACCCGGACAGGGGGCCACAGATACGCAGTATTTT,CSATTPGQGATDTQYF
TRBJ1-5,NA,TRBV7-2,NA,TGTGCCAGCAGACCGGACAGCGCTATCAATCAGCCCCAGCATTTT,CASRPDSAINQPQHF
TRBJ1-6,TRBD1,TRBV19,few,TGTGCCAGTAGCGCCTCTGGGACAGGGGTCTCACCCCTCCACTTT,CASSASGTGVSPLHF
TRBJ2-5,NA,TRBV5-1,few,TGCGCCAGCAGCGGCCGGGACGGTTACCAAGAGACCCAGTACTTC,CASSGRDGYQETQYF
TRBJ2-5,NA,TRBV29-1,many,TGCAGCGTTGTGCCCGGCACCCAGTACTTC,CSVVPGTQYF
TRBJ2-3,NA,TRBV20-1,many,TGCAGTGCTAGAGCCCTAGGAAGAGATACGCAGTATTTT,CSARALGRDTQYF
TRBJ1-1,NA,TRBV27,many,TGTGCCAGCAGGCCCGGAGTAGGCGGCCGGCTGAACACTGAAGCTTTCTTT,CASRPGVGGRLNTEAFF
TRBJ2-7,TRBD1,TRBV6-2/TRBV6-3,many,TGTGCCAGCACTAAGTCGACAGGGTCCTACGAGCAGTACTTC,CASTKSTGSYEQYF
TRBJ2-1,NA,TRBV20-1,NA,TGCAGTGCTAGACACCATAGCCTCAATGAGCAGTTCTTC,CSARHHSLNEQFF
TRBJ1-1,NA,TRBV29-1,many,TGCAGCGTAGAAACAGGGTCGAACACTGAAGCTTTCTTT,CSVETGSNTEAFF
TRBJ1-1,TRBD1,TRBV29-1,NA,TGCAGCGTTCGTACAGGGGGCGCGAGGACTGAAGCTTTCTTT,CSVRTGGARTEAFF
TRBJ2-7,NA,TRBV12-3/TRBV12-4,many,TGTGCCAGCAGTTTAAAAGCAGGACCCAACCACCCCAACGAGCAGTACTTC,CASSLKAGPNHPNEQYF
TRBJ2-1,TRBD1,TRBV4-1,many,TGCGCCAGCAGCCAAAACCGGGGACAGGGGAGAAATGAGCAGTTCTTC,CASSQNRGQGRNEQFF
TRBJ1-2,NA,TRBV7-2,many,TGTGCCAGCAGCTTAGGACAGGTCTATGGCTACACCTTC,CASSLGQVYGYTF
TRBJ2-3,TRBD1,TRBV9,few,TGTGCCAGCAGCGTAGCGCAGGGGGCGCAGAAGGATACGCAGTATTTT,CASSVAQGAQKDTQYF
TRBJ1-2,TRBD1,TRBV4-1,NA,TGCGCCAGCAGCCTTAACAGGGGAACGGATGGCTACACCTTC,CASSLNRGTDGYTF
TRBJ1-6,NA,TRBV5-1,many,TGCGCCAGCAGCTTTGACCCAAGCAGGGGAAATTCACCCCTCCACTTT,CASSFDPSRGNSPLHF
TRBJ2-3,NA,TRBV20-1,many,TGCAGTGCTATCGACTTTCACACCCGGGAGTTTGCCGGCACAGATACGCAGTATTTT,CSAIDFHTREFAGTDTQYF
TRBJ2-7,NA,TRBV20-1,few,TGCAGTGCTAGGATTAACCCGGAGGGCTCCAACGAGCAGTACTTC,CSARINPEGSNEQYF
TRBJ2-7,NA,TRBV7-2,NA,TGTGCCAGCAGCTTAGGGACGGAGATATACGAGCAGTACTTC,CASSLGTEIYEQYF
TRBJ1-5,NA,TRBV24-1,many,TGTGCCACCAGTCGCGGGGGTATAAATCAGCCCCAGCATTTT,CATSRGGINQPQHF
TRBJ2-5,NA,TRBV5-5,many,TGTGCCAGCAGCTTGAAGGGCCAAGAGACCCAGTACTTC,CASSLKGQETQYF
TRBJ1-2,NA,TRBV20-1,many,TGCAGTGCTAGAGCTCCCCCGTTAGGGGGTTCTTCTGGCTACACCTTC,CSARAPPLGGSSGYTF
TRBJ1-1,TRBD1,TRBV20-1,NA,TGCAGTGCTAGTGACAGGGCTGAAGCTTTCTTT,CSASDRAEAFF
TRBJ2-1,NA,TRBV4-3,few,TGCGCCAGCAGCCAAGATGGGCTAGCTAGCAATGAGCAGTTCTTC,CASSQDGLASNEQFF
TRBJ1-1,TRBD1,TRBV12-3/TRBV12-4,many,TGTGCCAGCAAAAACCGGGACAGGGGAGATTTTGAAGCTTTCTTT,CASKNRDRGDFEAFF
TRBJ2-4,TRBD1,TRBV5-6,many,TGTGCCAGCAGCCCAAGGGACAGCGGAGCCAAAAACATTCAGTACTTC,CASSPRDSGAKNIQYF
TRBJ1-5,NA,TRBV7-2,NA,TGTGCCAGCAGCCAACAAGGGTTTTGGGGGAATCAGCCCCAGCATTTT,CASSQQGFWGNQPQHF
TRBJ2-2,NA,TRBV6-5,many,TGTGCCAGCAGTTACTTCTACAGGGGAGGCACCGGGGAGCTGTTTTTT,CASSYFYRGGTGELFF
TRBJ2-7,NA,TRBV11-2,NA,TGTGCCAGCAGCTTAAGTAGACAGGTGCCAGAGCAGTACTTC,CASSLSRQVPEQYF
TRBJ2-5,NA,TRBV29-1,NA,TGCAGCGGAGTTCCCCCCGTTGGCCAAGAGACCCAGTACTTC,CSGVPPVGQETQYF
TRBJ1-2,NA,TRBV29-1,many,TGCAGCGTTGTACGGAGCGGGGGGGCCGACGGCTACACCTTC,CSVVRSGGADGYTF
TRBJ2-7,NA,TRBV5-1,many,TGCGCCAGCAGCCCTACCGGACTCACTTCCTACGAGCAGTACTTC,CASSPTGLTSYEQYF
TRBJ1-2,TRBD1,TRBV5-1,many,TGCGCCAGCAGCCCGGGACAGAGCGCTAACTATGGCTACACCTTC,CASSPGQSANYGYTF
TRBJ2-3,TRBD2,TRBV28,many,TGTGCCAGCAGTTCAGGGACTAGCGGGTTGACAGATACGCAGTATTTT,CASSSGTSGLTDTQYF
TRBJ2-7,TRBD2,TRBV7-9,many,TGTGCCAGCAGCTCCGGGACTAGCGGGAGTCGCGAGCAGTACTTC,CASSSGTSGSREQYF
TRBJ2-7,NA,TRBV4-3,many,TGCGCCAGCAGCCAAGATCAGGAGGGCCACGAGCAGTACTTC,CASSQDQEGHEQYF
TRBJ2-7,NA,TRBV6-2/TRBV6-3,many,TGTGCCAGCAGTGGCCAGGGACCCTACGAGCAGTACTTC,CASSGQGPYEQYF
TRBJ2-7,NA,TRBV4-1,many,TGCGCCAGCAGCCAAGAGCCTAGCGACTCCTACGAGCAGTACTTC,CASSQEPSDSYEQYF
TRBJ2-3,TRBD1,TRBV2,many,TGTGCCAGCCGGGACAGGGCTGCAGATACGCAGTATTTT,CASRDRAADTQYF
TRBJ2-1,NA,TRBV9,many,TGTGCCAGCAGTCGAGGGGTGTCAAACGGTGAGCAGTTCTTC,CASSRGVSNGEQFF
TRBJ1-3,NA,TRBV20-1,many,TGCAGTGCTAGGGTGGAAAGGACCATATATTTT,CSARVERTIYF
TRBJ2-2,NA,TRBV5-8,many,TGTGCCAGCCGTAGGGGAACGAACACCGGGGAGCTGTTTTTT,CASRRGTNTGELFF
TRBJ1-5,NA,TRBV4-3,many,TGCGCCAGCAGCCTCGGCAGGGGTGGCAATCAGCCCCAGCATTTT,CASSLGRGGNQPQHF
TRBJ1-4,NA,TRBV5-1,many,TGCGCCAGCACCTCGGACAGTACTAATGAAAAACTGTTTTTT,CASTSDSTNEKLFF
TRBJ2-7,NA,TRBV20-1,many,TGCAGTGCTATAGGTTTTGGCTACGAGCAGTACTTC,CSAIGFGYEQYF
TRBJ2-2,NA,TRBV27,few,TGTGCCAGCAGTCCCATACAGGGTATCGACACCGGGGAGCTGTTTTTT,CASSPIQGIDTGELFF
TRBJ2-7,NA,TRBV5-1,many,TGCGCCAGCAGCGTAGACTGGCCACACGAGCAGTACTTC,CASSVDWPHEQYF
TRBJ1-2,TRBD1,TRBV12-3/TRBV12-4,many,TGTGCCAGCAGTGAGACAGGGAACTATGGCTACACCTTC,CASSETGNYGYTF
TRBJ2-1,NA,TRBV7-2,few,TGTGCCAGCAGCCCTCCCTCTAGCGAAGAGCAGTTCTTC,CASSPPSSEEQFF
TRBJ1-2,NA,TRBV2,few,TGTGCCATCAACGATGACGGGGGCACTGGCTATGGCTACACCTTC,CAINDDGGTGYGYTF
TRBJ2-7,TRBD2,TRBV7-2,NA,TGTGCCAGCAGCTTCCCCCTGGGGGGGGGAGTGAACGAGCAGTACTTC,CASSFPLGGGVNEQYF